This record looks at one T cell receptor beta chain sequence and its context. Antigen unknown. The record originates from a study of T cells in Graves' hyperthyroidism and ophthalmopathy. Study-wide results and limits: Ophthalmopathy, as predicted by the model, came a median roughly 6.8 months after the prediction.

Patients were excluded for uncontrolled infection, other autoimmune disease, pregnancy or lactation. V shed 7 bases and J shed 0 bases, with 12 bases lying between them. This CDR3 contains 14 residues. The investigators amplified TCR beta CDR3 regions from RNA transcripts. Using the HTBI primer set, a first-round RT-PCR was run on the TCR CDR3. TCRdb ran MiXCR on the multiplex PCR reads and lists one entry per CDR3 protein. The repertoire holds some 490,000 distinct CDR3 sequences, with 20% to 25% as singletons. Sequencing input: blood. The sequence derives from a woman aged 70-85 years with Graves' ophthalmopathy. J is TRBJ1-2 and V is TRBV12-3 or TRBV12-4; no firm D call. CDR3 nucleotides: TGTGCCAGCACCCCCGGGAGGGCTAACTATGGCTACACCTTC. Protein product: CASTPGRANYGYTF.